This entry lists 2 T cell receptor beta chains sequenced from one sample in a study of siplizumab effects on memory and regulatory T cells (dated by TCRdb to about 2019). Libraries were prepared through the immunoSEQ multiplex PCR assay. As stored in TCRdb, this immuneACCESS dataset retains in-frame rearrangements with V and J assigned. A fraction of the clones does not appear; measured against another copy, unresolved V genes explain less than half of the discrepancy, and the remainder lacks a known reason. The sample table shows some 56,000 clones, and just over 95% are seen once. The ten largest clones add up to around 0.99% of the sample. The sample was naive CD8+ T cells sorted from blood. The cell subset or site tag for this specimen amounts to: unstimulated naive T cells. These receptors came from a human donor in good health.

The chain joins TRBV21-1 to TRBJ1-2. TRBV21-1 is assigned pseudogene status. This CDR3 has 12 residues. CDR3 loop: CASSFQGRSYTF. The CDR3 nucleotides are TGTGCCAGCAGCTTTCAAGGCCGGAGCTACACCTTC.

This sequence joins TRBV29-1 and TRBJ1-1, with D possibly TRBD1 on 6 matching bases. CDR3 size: 12 residues. Trimming pared 5 bases from V and 6 bases from J, leaving 13 bases between. The germline gives CDR1 SQVTM, CDR2 ANQGSEA. The CDR3 spells CSVYWGQPEAFF. Written as DNA, the CDR3 is TGCAGCGTTTATTGGGGGCAGCCTGAAGCTTTCTTT. Drawing the rest from reference TRBV29-1 and TRBJ1-1, the complete variable domain is SAVISQKPSRDICQRGTSLTIQCQVDSQVTMMFWYRQQPGQSLTLIATANQGSEATYESGFVIDKFPISRPNLTFSTLTVSNMSPEDSSIYLCSVYWGQPEAFFGQGTRLTVV.